This T cell receptor (beta chain) was observed in a study of cytomegalovirus exposure and HLA in healthy donors. Study results and caveats: Three chains linked to CMV were shown in vitro to be specific for CMV antigens.

CDR1 SGHDT and CDR2 YYEEEE come from the germline V gene. The CDR3 is 16 amino acids. Trimming removed 3 bases from V and 7 bases from J; junction bases left unmatched: 11. Primers for the PCR totalled 60 Vbeta and 13 Jbeta. This table comes from immunoSEQ multiplex PCR, and its TCRdb copy is limited to in-frame clones, with some not included. The sample has 140,000 or so clones; approximately 68% are singletons. With respect to this clone: Its antigen is as yet unknown.

The chain recombines TRBV5-6 with TRBJ2-1; 9 bases align to TRBD1. The receptor was isolated from a man aged 35-49 years in good health and CMV-seronegative. The sequencing sample was made of PBMCs. Written as DNA, the CDR3 is TGTGCCAGCAGCTCCCACGACAGGGGGTTCGGGAATGAGCAGTTCTTC. Protein sequence: CASSSHDRGFGNEQFF. Variable domain in full (rest from reference TRBV5-6 and TRBJ2-1): DAGVTQSPTHLIKTRGQQVTLRCSPKSGHDTVSWYQQALGQGPQFIFQYYEEEERQRGNFPDRFSGHQFPNYSSELNVNALLLGDSALYLCASSSHDRGFGNEQFFGPGTRLTVL.